Below are 31 T cell receptor beta chains sequenced from a single sample in a study of regulatory T cells in long-lasting Graves disease. Arm-PCR of CDR3 regions and iRepertoire HTBI primers were used to build TCR beta libraries. Using its own MiXCR run on the multiplex PCR reads, TCRdb lists one record per CDR3 protein. This table holds around 460,000 distinct CDR3 sequences, 20% to 25% found once. Noted time point: persistent/refractory GD, antithyroid drugs over 5 years with positive TRAb. PBMCs were the source of the RNA used for TCR sequencing. Source: peripheral blood mononuclear cells (PBMCs), taken when the disease was refractory, from a patient treated with antithyroid drugs. These receptor sequences come from a female donor with Graves disease.

The chain carries TRBV30 and TRBJ1-2; 9 bases match TRBD1. After removal of 7 bases from V and 7 bases from J, the junction contained 10 bases not matched to a gene. CDR1 and CDR2 from the germline V gene are GTSNPN and SVGIG (reference sequence). The CDR3 sequence is 13 residues long. CDR3 in DNA: TGTGCCTCCGAACCCGGACAGGGGTCTGGCTACACCTTC. Translated, it gives CASEPGQGSGYTF.

The rearrangement links TRBV9 to TRBJ1-6; tentatively, D is TRBD1 (5 bases). CDR3 size: 19 residues. Trimming removed 4 bases at V and 7 bases at J, with 27 bases between. Germline V CDR1 and CDR2: SGDLS, YYNGEE. The CDR3 DNA sequence: TGTGCCAGCAGCACCAGCCGCGGGGGAGGAGGGGCGCGAAATTCACCCCTCCACTTT. As protein: CASSTSRGGGGARNSPLHF.

This clonotype was counted a few times. This chain uses TRBV6-5 with TRBJ1-2; D call uncertain. Germline V gene lookup returns CDR1 MNHEY and CDR2 SVGAGI. This CDR3 region has 16 residues. The V gene lost 0 bases and the J gene lost 3 bases, with 14 bases spanning the gap. The chain's CDR3 is CASSYSFLTGDYGYTF. The CDR3 DNA reads TGTGCCAGCAGTTACTCGTTTCTGACGGGAGACTATGGCTACACCTTC.

The table lists this clonotype with a few counts. The V call is TRBV20-1, the J call TRBJ1-2; unclear D gene. Germline V gene lookup returns CDR1 DFQATT and CDR2 SNEGSKA (reference sequence). The ends were cut back, 0 bases at V and 4 bases at J, with 9 bases in the middle. This CDR3 spans 13 amino acids. Written as DNA, the CDR3 is TGCAGTGCTAGAGAGACAACCTTCTATGGCTACACCTTC. This codes for CSARETTFYGYTF.

This clonotype turned up a few times. Relative to the germline gene, one junction end is altered; a read error may explain this. The chain carries TRBV7-6 and TRBJ2-5, with TRBD2 matching over 12 bases. The germline gives CDR1 SGHVS, CDR2 FNYEAQ. This CDR3 has 12 amino acids. This CDR3 is CASSTRTSGVSF. In DNA form, the CDR3 reads TGTGCCAGCAGCACTAGGACTAGCGGGGTATCTTTC. The full variable domain, in which reference TRBV7-6 and TRBJ2-5 provide the parts outside the CDR3, is GAGVSQSPRYKVTKRGQDVALRCDPISGHVSLYWYRQALGQGPEFLTYFNYEAQQDKSGLPNDRFSAERPEGSISTLTIQRTEQRDSAMYRCASSTRTSGVSFGPGTRLLVL.

The V and J genes are TRBV7-2 and TRBJ1-2; unclear D gene. V gave up 2 bases and J gave up 1 base, with 14 bases separating them. This CDR3 has 16 amino acids. The germline gives CDR1 SGHTA, CDR2 FQGNSA. DNA for the CDR3: TGTGCCAGCAGCTTATATCCCAGCCAATTTAACTATGGCTACACCTTC. Residues: CASSLYPSQFNYGYTF.

Concerning this clonotype itself: A much larger clonotype is one base distant, so this may be a read error. This sequence joins TRBV10-3 and TRBJ1-2; the match to TRBD1 covers 9 bases. V shed 5 bases and J 2 bases; nucleotides not matched to a gene: 6. The germline CDR1 and CDR2 sequences are ENHRY and SYGVKD. CDR3 size: 15 residues. The CDR3 DNA is TGTGCCATCAGTAGGACAGGGGAGGGGAACTATGGCTACACCTTC. It encodes CAISRTGEGNYGYTF.

Turning to this clonotype: Since the CDR3 does not end with the conserved phenylalanine or tryptophan, this likely comes from a read error. No DNA is shown, since the ends of the CDR3 on it are uncertain; the CDR3 is the one TCRdb lists. The chain uses TRBV28 and TRBJ2-4; the table names TRBD1, a call not compared with the DNA. Germline CDR1 is MDHEN and CDR2 is SYDVKM. The CDR3 contains 14 residues when both ends are counted. The CDR3: CATRGRVHEQYFGP.

J is TRBJ2-7 and V is TRBV20-1, with D unclear. The germline V gene encodes CDR1 DFQATT and CDR2 SNEGSKA (reference sequence). The CDR3 runs 14 residues. V was cut by 6 bases and J by 3 bases, with 18 bases left in between. CDR3 bases: TGCAGTGCCCTGAACCCTAGATTCCTCTACGAGCAGTACTTC. Translating gives CSALNPRFLYEQYF.

The V and J genes are TRBV11-3 and TRBJ1-1; D gene unclear. V was shortened by 1 base and J by 2 bases, with 11 bases between the two germline ends. The CDR3 sequence is 15 residues long. In germline, CDR1 is SGHNT, CDR2 YENEEA. The CDR3 DNA sequence: TGTGCCAGCAGCTTAGGGGCAGCTACTAACACTGAAGCTTTCTTT. Protein sequence: CASSLGAATNTEAFF.

This clonotype was recorded at least ten times. The chain is built from TRBV6-5 and TRBJ1-1, with D unresolved. The CDR3 totals 15 residues. V was pared by 4 bases and J by 0 bases, with 12 bases between. CDR1 and CDR2 from the germline V gene are MNHEY and SVGAGI. The CDR3 protein is CASSLRASMNTEAFF. CDR3 bases: TGTGCCAGCAGTTTACGTGCCAGCATGAACACTGAAGCTTTCTTT.

The rearrangement uses TRBV20-1 and TRBJ2-7, with 7 bases aligning to TRBD1. Trimming took 2 bases from V and 2 from J; bases not matched to a gene: 9. CDR3 size: 15 residues. From germline, CDR1 is DFQATT and CDR2 SNEGSKA (reference sequence). CDR3 sequence reads: CSARLGQGDPYEQYF. CDR3 bases: TGCAGTGCTAGACTCGGTCAGGGGGACCCCTACGAGCAGTACTTC.

As concerns this clonotype: A read error is possible here, since a much larger clone lies one base away. The chain joins TRBV6-6 to TRBJ2-7; D not resolved. This CDR3 comprises 16 residues. Germline CDR1 is MNHNY and CDR2 is SVGAGI (reference sequence). In nucleotides, the CDR3 is TGTGCCAGCAGTTACTCGAGCCGGTACTATACCTACGAGCAGCACTTC. It yields the protein CASSYSSRYYTYEQHF.

As for this clonotype: A much larger clone differs from this one at a single base, so this may be a read error. This sequence joins TRBV10-3 and TRBJ1-1, with 8 bases matching TRBD1. V shed 11 bases and J 1 base; nucleotides not matched to a gene: 6. The CDR3 runs 13 residues. Germline CDR1 reads ENHRY; CDR2 reads SYGVKD. The CDR3 reads CAAHGTGNTEAFF. CDR3 nucleotide sequence: TGTGCCGCACACGGGACAGGGAACACTGAAGCTTTCTTT.

This clonotype occurred many times. This sequence joins TRBV28 and TRBJ1-2; 11 bases line up with TRBD1. From germline, CDR1 is MDHEN and CDR2 SYDVKM. This CDR3 has 15 residues. Trimming removed 7 bases from V and 3 bases from J; junction bases left unmatched: 7. The CDR3 coding sequence is TGTGCCAGCATTTCCGGACAGGGGGCGGACTATGGCTACACCTTC. Translated: CASISGQGADYGYTF.

This clonotype was counted at least ten times. This rearrangement joins TRBV7-3 to TRBJ1-2, with 10 bases lining up with TRBD1. CDR3 length: 16 amino acids. V lost 5 bases to trimming and J lost 6 bases; unmatched junction nucleotides: 12. Germline loops: CDR1 SGHTA, CDR2 FQGTGA. The CDR3 reads CASSSHGGTGADGYTF. The CDR3, as DNA: TGTGCCAGCAGCAGCCATGGTGGGACAGGGGCGGATGGCTACACCTTC.

This clonotype has only a few counts. The chain links TRBV30 to TRBJ1-5; the D gene is possibly TRBD1 (5 bases). Germline V gives CDR1 GTSNPN, CDR2 SVGIG (reference sequence). The CDR3 contains 13 residues. V was trimmed by 3 bases and J by 6 bases, leaving 12 bases between them. In nucleotides, the CDR3 is TGTGCCTGGAGCAAGGTAGGGACTCAGCCCCAGCATTTT. This sequence encodes CAWSKVGTQPQHF. Combining the CDR3 with reference TRBV30 and TRBJ1-5 gives the whole variable domain SQTIHQWPATLVQPVGSPLSLECTVEGTSNPNLYWYRQAAGRGLQLLFYSVGIGQISSEVPQNLSASRPQDRQFILSSKKLLLSDSGFYLCAWSKVGTQPQHFGDGTRLSIL.

In this sample, this clonotype turned up many times. J is TRBJ2-5 and V is TRBV6-2 or TRBV6-3; TRBD2 agrees at 7 bases. The germline gives CDR1 MNHEY, CDR2 SVGEGT. J lost 2 bases, V lost 0 bases, and 9 bases had no gene match. This CDR3 is built from 17 residues. The CDR3 sequence is CASSYSASGTPQETQYF. In nucleotides, the CDR3 is TGTGCCAGCAGTTACTCGGCCAGCGGGACCCCTCAAGAGACCCAGTACTTC.

There are many counts of this clonotype. J is TRBJ1-2 and V is TRBV28; unclear D gene. Trimming left V 6 bases short and J 12 bases short, with 17 bases between. CDR1 is MDHEN and CDR2 is SYDVKM in the germline V gene. The CDR3 consists of 12 residues. The CDR3 sequence: CASSALVVPHTF. CDR3 DNA sequence: TGTGCCAGCAGCGCCCTGGTAGTCCCTCACACCTTC.

There are many counts of this clonotype. This CDR3 is CASTLPGLAQETQYF. The CDR3, as DNA: TGTGCCAGCACCCTCCCGGGACTAGCGCAAGAGACCCAGTACTTC. The V call is TRBV7-2, the J call TRBJ2-5, with TRBD2 identical over 10 bases. Germline V CDR1 and CDR2: SGHTA, FQGNSA. The CDR3 is 15 residues long. With 7 bases clipped from V and 2 bases from J, the junction kept 7 bases outside the gene matches.

This clonotype occurred a few times. This chain links TRBV19 with TRBJ1-5; 9 bases map to TRBD1. Germline V gene lookup returns CDR1 LNHDA and CDR2 SQIVND (reference sequence). The length of the CDR3 is 14 residues. Trimming removed 4 bases from V and 7 bases from J; junction bases left unmatched: 5. CDR3 nucleotide sequence: TGTGCCAGTAGTACGGACAGGGGTTGGCAGCCCCAGCATTTT. Protein product: CASSTDRGWQPQHF. Full variable domain (outside the CDR3, taken from reference TRBV19 and TRBJ1-5): DGGITQSPKYLFRKEGQNVTLSCEQNLNHDAMYWYRQDPGQGLRLIYYSQIVNDFQKGDIAEGYSVSREKKESFPLTVTSAQKNPTAFYLCASSTDRGWQPQHFGDGTRLSIL.

The count of this clonotype is one. The chain couples TRBV20-1 to TRBJ1-5; D call uncertain. Germline assignment: CDR1 DFQATT and CDR2 SNEGSKA (reference sequence). The CDR3 sequence is 13 residues long. V lost 3 bases, J lost 2 bases, and 8 bases lay in between. The chain's CDR3 is CSARGRGNQPQHF. The DNA for the CDR3 is TGCAGTGCTAGGGGGAGAGGCAATCAGCCCCAGCATTTT.

This clonotype occurred a few times. The V and J genes are TRBV29-1 and TRBJ2-5, with 9 bases aligning to TRBD2. CDR3 length: 13 residues. Germline CDR1 reads SQVTM; CDR2 reads ANQGSEA. V lost 6 bases to trimming and J lost 4 bases; unmatched junction nucleotides: 6. CDR3 protein: CSVGGGRAETQYF. CDR3 bases: TGCAGCGTGGGGGGCGGGAGGGCAGAGACCCAGTACTTC.

This clonotype was observed at least ten times. The rearrangement joins TRBV6-2 or TRBV6-3 to TRBJ1-1; TRBD1 matches at 10 bases. Germline assignment: CDR1 MNHEY and CDR2 SVGEGT. The CDR3 runs to 14 residues. The junction had 3 bases not matched to a gene; V was cut back by 5 bases and J by 3 bases. The CDR3 region is CASSRTGGHTEAFF. CDR3 nucleotides: TGTGCCAGCAGTAGGACAGGGGGGCACACTGAAGCTTTCTTT.

The genes are TRBV29-1 and TRBJ1-5, with TRBD1 identical over 12 bases. The V segment lost 6 bases and the J segment 7 bases; nucleotides outside the gene matches: 1. Germline V CDR1 and CDR2: SQVTM, ANQGSEA. The CDR3 extends over 12 amino acids. The CDR3 reads CSVGTGGQPQHF. The CDR3 DNA reads TGCAGCGTCGGGACAGGGGGCCAGCCCCAGCATTTT.

The rearrangement links TRBV30 to TRBJ1-6; 7 positions agree with TRBD1. J lost 8 bases, V lost 4 bases, and 8 bases had no gene match. The CDR3 length is 14 residues. Germline V CDR1 and CDR2: GTSNPN, SVGIG (reference sequence). The CDR3 spells CAWTGTVGDSPLHF. DNA of the CDR3: TGTGCCTGGACCGGGACAGTTGGGGATTCACCCCTCCACTTT.

The rearrangement links TRBV4-3 to TRBJ1-2, with D hard to call. CDR3 length: 16 amino acids. The V and J ends lost 1 base and 0 bases respectively, with 12 bases between them. Germline CDR1 is LGHNA and CDR2 is YSLEER. In nucleotides, the CDR3 is TGCGCCAGCAGCCAAGGTCCGTGGAGACCTAACTATGGCTACACCTTC. Translated: CASSQGPWRPNYGYTF.

Details on this clonotype: Given a much more abundant clone one base away, this may be a read error. The chain links TRBV6-1 to TRBJ2-7, with D possibly called TRBD1 or TRBD2 (5 bases each). With 3 bases removed from V and 3 bases from J, the gap between germline ends came to 12 bases. CDR3 length: 14 amino acids. From germline, CDR1 is MNHNS and CDR2 SASEGT. Here the CDR3 reads CASSESGQSYEQYF. The CDR3 nucleotides read TGTGCCAGCAGTGAGTCGGGGCAGAGCTACGAGCAGTACTTC.

The table lists this clonotype with many counts. The chain links TRBV28 to TRBJ1-5, with a possible D match to TRBD1 (6 bases). Trimming took off 6 bases at V and 11 bases at J, with 14 bases between the two ends. The CDR3 contains 12 residues. Germline loops: CDR1 MDHEN, CDR2 SYDVKM. The CDR3 DNA is TGTGCCAGCAGCCTTGACAGGTTAGCCCAGCATTTT. This gives the protein CASSLDRLAQHF.

The chain couples TRBV5-1 to TRBJ2-2; 11 bases are shared with TRBD1. Germline assignment: CDR1 SGHRS and CDR2 YFSETQ. V shed 1 base and J 7 bases; nucleotides not matched to a gene: 6. CDR3 length equals 16 residues. In DNA, the CDR3 is TGCGCCAGCAGCTTGACAGGACAGGGGGCAGGCGGGGAGCTGTTTTTT. This translates into CASSLTGQGAGGELFF.

This clonotype was counted a few times. V and J are TRBV14 and TRBJ1-1; TRBD1 might be the D (5 bases). The germline gives CDR1 SGHDN, CDR2 FVKESK. Trimming pared 4 bases from V and 3 bases from J, leaving 18 bases between. This CDR3 has 16 amino acids. CDR3 amino acids: CASSPGPTALDTEAFF. CDR3 nucleotide sequence: TGTGCCAGCAGCCCCGGGCCGACAGCCTTGGACACTGAAGCTTTCTTT. Combining the CDR3 with reference TRBV14 and TRBJ1-1 gives the whole variable domain EAGVTQFPSHSVIEKGQTVTLRCDPISGHDNLYWYRRVMGKEIKFLLHFVKESKQDESGMPNNRFLAERTGGTYSTLKVQPAELEDSGVYFCASSPGPTALDTEAFFGQGTRLTVV.